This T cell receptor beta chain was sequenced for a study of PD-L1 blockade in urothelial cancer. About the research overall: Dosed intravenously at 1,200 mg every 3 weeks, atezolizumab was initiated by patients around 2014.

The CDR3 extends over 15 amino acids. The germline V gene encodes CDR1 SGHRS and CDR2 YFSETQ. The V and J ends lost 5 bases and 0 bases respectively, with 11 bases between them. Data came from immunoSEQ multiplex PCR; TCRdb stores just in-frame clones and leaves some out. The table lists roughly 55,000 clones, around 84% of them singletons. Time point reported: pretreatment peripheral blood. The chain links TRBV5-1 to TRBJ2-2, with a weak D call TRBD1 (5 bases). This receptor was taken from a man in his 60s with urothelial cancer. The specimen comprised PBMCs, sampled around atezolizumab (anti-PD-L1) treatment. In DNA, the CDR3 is TGCGCCAGCAGGGTGACAGCATCGAACACCGGGGAGCTGTTTTTT. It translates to CASRVTASNTGELFF.